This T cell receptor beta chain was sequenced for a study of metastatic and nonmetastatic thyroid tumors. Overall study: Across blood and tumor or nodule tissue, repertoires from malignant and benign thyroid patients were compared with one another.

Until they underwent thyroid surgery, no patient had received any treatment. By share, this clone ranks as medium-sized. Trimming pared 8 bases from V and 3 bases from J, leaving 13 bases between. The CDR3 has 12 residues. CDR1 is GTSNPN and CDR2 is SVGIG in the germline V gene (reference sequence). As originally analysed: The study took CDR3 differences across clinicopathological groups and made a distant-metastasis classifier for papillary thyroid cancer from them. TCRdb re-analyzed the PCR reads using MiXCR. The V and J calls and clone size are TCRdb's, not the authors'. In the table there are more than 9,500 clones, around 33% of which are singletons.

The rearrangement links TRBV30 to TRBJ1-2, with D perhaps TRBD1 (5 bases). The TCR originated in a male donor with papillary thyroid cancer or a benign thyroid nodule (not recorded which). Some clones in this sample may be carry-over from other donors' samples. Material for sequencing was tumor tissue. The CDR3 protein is CAGEGDDYGYTF. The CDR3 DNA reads TGTGCCGGAGAAGGGGACGACTATGGCTACACCTTC.